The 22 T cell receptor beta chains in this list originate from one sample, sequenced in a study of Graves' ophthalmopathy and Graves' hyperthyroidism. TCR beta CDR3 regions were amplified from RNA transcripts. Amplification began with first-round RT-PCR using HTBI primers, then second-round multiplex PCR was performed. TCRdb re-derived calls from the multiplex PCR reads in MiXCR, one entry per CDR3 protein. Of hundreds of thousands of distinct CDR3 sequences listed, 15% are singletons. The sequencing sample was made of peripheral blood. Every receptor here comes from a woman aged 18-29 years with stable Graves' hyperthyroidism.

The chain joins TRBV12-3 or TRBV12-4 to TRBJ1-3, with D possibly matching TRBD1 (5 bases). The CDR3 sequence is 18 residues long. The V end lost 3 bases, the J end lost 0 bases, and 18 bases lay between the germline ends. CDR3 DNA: TGTGCCAGCAGTTTTAAGGGCCAGACAGTCTCCTCTGGAAACACCATATATTTT. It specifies CASSFKGQTVSSGNTIYF.

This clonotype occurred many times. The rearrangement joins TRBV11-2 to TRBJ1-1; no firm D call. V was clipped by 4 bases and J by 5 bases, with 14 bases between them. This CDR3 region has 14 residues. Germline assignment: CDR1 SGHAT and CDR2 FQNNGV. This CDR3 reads CASSYLRRATEAFF. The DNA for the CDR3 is TGTGCCAGCAGCTATCTACGGAGGGCGACTGAAGCTTTCTTT.

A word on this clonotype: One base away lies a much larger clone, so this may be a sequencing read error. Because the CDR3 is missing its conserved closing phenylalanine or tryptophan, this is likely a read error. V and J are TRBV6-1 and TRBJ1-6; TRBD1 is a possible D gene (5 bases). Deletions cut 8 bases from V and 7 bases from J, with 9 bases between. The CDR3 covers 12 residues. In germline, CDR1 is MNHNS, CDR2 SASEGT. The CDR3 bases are TGTGCCAGCCGCCGGGGCAATTCACCCCTCCACTCT. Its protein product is CASRRGNSPLHS.

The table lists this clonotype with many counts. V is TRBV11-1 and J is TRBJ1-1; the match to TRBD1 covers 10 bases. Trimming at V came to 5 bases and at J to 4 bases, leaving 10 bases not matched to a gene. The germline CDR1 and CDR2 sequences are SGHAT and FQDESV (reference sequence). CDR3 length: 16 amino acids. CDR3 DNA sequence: TGTGCCAGCAGCCCACCGACAGGGGGCGAGGGCACTGAAGCTTTCTTT. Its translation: CASSPPTGGEGTEAFF.

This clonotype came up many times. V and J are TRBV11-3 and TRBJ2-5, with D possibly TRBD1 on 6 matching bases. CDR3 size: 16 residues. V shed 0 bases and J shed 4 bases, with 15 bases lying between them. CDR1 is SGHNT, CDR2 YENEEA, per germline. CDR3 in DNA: TGTGCCAGCAGCTTAGAAGGCACCTTGGGGGCAGAGACCCAGTACTTC. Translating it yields CASSLEGTLGAETQYF.

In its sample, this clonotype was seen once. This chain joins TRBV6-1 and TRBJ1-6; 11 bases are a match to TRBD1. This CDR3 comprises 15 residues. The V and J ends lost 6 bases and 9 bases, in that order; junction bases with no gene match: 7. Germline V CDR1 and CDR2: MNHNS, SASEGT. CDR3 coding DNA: TGTGCCAGCAGGTTCGGACAGGGGGCTGTTTCACCCCTCCACTTT. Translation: CASRFGQGAVSPLHF.

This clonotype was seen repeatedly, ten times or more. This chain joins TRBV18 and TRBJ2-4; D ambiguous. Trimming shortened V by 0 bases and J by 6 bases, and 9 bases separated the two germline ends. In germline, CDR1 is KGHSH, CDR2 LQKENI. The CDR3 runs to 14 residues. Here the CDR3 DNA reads TGTGCCAGCTCACCACCAGGAGAACCAAACATTCAGTACTTC. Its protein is CASSPPGEPNIQYF.

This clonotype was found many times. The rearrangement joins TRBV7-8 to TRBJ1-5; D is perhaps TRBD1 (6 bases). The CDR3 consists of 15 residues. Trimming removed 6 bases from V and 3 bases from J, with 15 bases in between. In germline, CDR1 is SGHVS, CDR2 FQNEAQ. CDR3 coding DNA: TGTGCCAGCAGGAGGGGGAGTTCGTACAATCAGCCCCAGCATTTT. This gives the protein CASRRGSSYNQPQHF.

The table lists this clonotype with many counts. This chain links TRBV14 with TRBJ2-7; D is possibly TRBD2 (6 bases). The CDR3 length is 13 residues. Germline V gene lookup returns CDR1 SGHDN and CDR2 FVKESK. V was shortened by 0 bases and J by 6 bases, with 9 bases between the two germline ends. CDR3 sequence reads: CASSQDLGGEQYF. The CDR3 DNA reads TGTGCCAGCAGCCAAGATCTGGGGGGCGAGCAGTACTTC.

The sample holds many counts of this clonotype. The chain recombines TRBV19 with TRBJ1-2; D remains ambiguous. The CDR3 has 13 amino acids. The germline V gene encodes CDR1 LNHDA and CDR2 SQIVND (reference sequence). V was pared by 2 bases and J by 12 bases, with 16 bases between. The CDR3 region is CASSITSRDRHTF. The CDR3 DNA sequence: TGTGCCAGTAGTATAACGTCCCGGGATCGACACACCTTC.

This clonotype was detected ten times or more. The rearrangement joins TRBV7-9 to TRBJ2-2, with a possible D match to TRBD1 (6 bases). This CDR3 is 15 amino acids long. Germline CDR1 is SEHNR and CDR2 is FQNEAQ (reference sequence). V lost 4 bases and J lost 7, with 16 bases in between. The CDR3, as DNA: TGTGCCAGCAGCTCTCCCCAGGGGTCCGGCGGGGAGCTGTTTTTT. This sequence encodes CASSSPQGSGGELFF.

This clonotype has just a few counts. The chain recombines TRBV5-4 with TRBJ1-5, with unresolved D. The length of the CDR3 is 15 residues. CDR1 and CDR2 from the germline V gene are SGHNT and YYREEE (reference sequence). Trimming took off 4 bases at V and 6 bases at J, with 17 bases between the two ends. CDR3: CASSREPGDFQPQHF. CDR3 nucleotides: TGTGCCAGCAGCAGGGAACCGGGTGATTTTCAGCCCCAGCATTTT.

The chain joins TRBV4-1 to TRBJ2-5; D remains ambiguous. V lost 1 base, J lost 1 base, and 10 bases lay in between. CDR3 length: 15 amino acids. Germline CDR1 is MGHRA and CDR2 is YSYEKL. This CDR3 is CASSQVGLAQETQYF. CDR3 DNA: TGCGCCAGCAGCCAAGTTGGATTGGCCCAAGAGACCCAGTACTTC.

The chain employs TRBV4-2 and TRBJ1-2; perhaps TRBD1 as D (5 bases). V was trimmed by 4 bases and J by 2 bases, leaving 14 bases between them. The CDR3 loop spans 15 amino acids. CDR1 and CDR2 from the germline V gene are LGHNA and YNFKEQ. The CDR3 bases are TGTGCCAGCAGCCGGAGGGACCGAGAGAACTATGGCTACACCTTC. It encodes CASSRRDRENYGYTF.

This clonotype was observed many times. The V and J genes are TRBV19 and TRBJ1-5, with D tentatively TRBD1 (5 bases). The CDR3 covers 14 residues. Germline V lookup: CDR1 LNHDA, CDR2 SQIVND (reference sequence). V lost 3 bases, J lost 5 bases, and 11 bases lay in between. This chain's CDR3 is CASSIGGDYQPQHF. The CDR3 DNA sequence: TGTGCCAGTAGTATTGGGGGGGACTATCAGCCCCAGCATTTT.

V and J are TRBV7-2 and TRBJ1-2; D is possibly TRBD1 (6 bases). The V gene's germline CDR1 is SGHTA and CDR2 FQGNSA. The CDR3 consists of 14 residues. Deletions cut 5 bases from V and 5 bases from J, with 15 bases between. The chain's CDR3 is CASSPEDRPYGYTF. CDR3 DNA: TGTGCCAGCAGCCCAGAGGACAGACCTTATGGCTACACCTTC.

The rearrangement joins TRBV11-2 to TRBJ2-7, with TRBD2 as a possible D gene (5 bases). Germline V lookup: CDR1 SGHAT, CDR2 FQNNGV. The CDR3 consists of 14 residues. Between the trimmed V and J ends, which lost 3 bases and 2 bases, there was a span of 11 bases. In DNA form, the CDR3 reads TGTGCCAGCAGCTTGCTCCTCGGGACCTACGAGCAGTACTTC. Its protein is CASSLLLGTYEQYF. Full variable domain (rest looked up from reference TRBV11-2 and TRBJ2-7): EAGVAQSPRYKIIEKRQSVAFWCNPISGHATLYWYQQILGQGPKLLIQFQNNGVVDDSQLPKDRFSAERLKGVDSTLKIQPAKLEDSAVYLCASSLLLGTYEQYFGPGTRLTVT.

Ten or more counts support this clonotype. In DNA form, the CDR3 reads TGTGCCAGCAGTAACAGGGGGGAATCCTACGAGCAGTACTTC. This sequence encodes CASSNRGESYEQYF. V and J are TRBV12-3 or TRBV12-4 and TRBJ2-7; 8 nucleotides line up with TRBD1. The trim removed 5 bases at V and 1 base at J, leaving 4 bases unmatched. The CDR3 sequence is 14 residues long.

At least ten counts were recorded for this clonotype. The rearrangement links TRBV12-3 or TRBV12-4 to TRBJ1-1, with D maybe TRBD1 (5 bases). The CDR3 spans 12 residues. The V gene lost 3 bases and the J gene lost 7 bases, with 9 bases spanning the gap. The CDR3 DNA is TGTGCCAGCAGTTTGACAGCCTTTGAAGCTTTCTTT. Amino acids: CASSLTAFEAFF.

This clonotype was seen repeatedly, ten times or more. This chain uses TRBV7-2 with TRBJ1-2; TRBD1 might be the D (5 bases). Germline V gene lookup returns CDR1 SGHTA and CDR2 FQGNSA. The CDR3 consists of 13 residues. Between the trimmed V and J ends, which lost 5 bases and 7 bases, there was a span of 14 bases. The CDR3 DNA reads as TGTGCCAGCAGCGAGGAACTCAGGGCTGGCTACACCTTC. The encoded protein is CASSEELRAGYTF.

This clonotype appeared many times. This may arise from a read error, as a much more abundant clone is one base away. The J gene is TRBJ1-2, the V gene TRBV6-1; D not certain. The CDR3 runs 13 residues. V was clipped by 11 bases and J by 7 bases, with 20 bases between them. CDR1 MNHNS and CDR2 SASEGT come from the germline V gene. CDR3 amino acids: CAGTPLRRLGYTF. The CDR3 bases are TGTGCCGGCACCCCCCTGAGGAGGCTTGGCTACACCTTC.

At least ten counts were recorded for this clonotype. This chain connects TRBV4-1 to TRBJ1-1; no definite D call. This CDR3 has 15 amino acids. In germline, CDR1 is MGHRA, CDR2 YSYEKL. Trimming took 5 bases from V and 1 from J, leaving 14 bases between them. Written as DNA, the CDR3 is TGCGCCAGCAGCGAAGTTGGAACAGCGAACACTGAAGCTTTCTTT. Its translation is CASSEVGTANTEAFF.